The 15 T cell receptor beta chains below were found in one sample sequenced in a study of cytomegalovirus exposure and HLA in healthy donors. 60 Vbeta and 13 Jbeta primers were used in PCR. This table comes from immunoSEQ multiplex PCR, and its TCRdb copy is limited to in-frame clones, with some not included. The sample consists of around 120,000 clones, 50% to 70% of them appearing once. The source material was PBMCs. The receptor source for this set is a woman aged 40 to 50 in good health and CMV-seropositive.

The V and J genes are TRBV5-6 and TRBJ2-7, with 7 bases that match TRBD2. Germline CDR1 reads SGHDT; CDR2 reads YYEEEE. Trimming took 0 bases from V and 6 from J; bases not matched to a gene: 6. The length of the CDR3 is 14 residues. The CDR3 protein is CASSLVAGVSEQYF. The DNA for the CDR3 is TGTGCCAGCAGCTTGGTGGCGGGAGTCTCCGAGCAGTACTTC.

The CDR3 reads CASSIPAWNSGWGQPQHF. CDR3 sequence (DNA): TGTGCCAGTAGTATCCCAGCCTGGAATAGCGGGTGGGGTCAGCCCCAGCATTTT. The V call is TRBV19, the J call TRBJ1-5; D unresolved. The V gene lost 3 bases and the J gene lost 6 bases, with 24 bases spanning the gap. The CDR3 contains 18 residues. From germline, CDR1 is LNHDA and CDR2 SQIVND (reference sequence).

The V and J genes are TRBV28 and TRBJ2-1; 11 bases map to TRBD2. Trimming at V came to 5 bases and at J to 3 bases, leaving 9 bases not matched to a gene. Germline V gives CDR1 MDHEN, CDR2 SYDVKM. This CDR3 contains 17 residues. Written as DNA, the CDR3 is TGTGCCAGCAGTCCCCCAACCGGGACTAGCGGCTACAATGAGCAGTTCTTC. It translates to CASSPPTGTSGYNEQFF.

The V gene is TRBV4-3, the J gene TRBJ1-4; the D is unclear. V was clipped by 0 bases and J by 1 base, with 6 bases between them. CDR1 and CDR2 (germline): LGHNA, YSLEER. The CDR3 is 15 amino acids. This chain's CDR3 is CASSQEPGTNEKLFF. The DNA of the CDR3 is TGCGCCAGCAGCCAAGAGCCGGGAACTAATGAAAAACTGTTTTTT.

The chain uses TRBV2 and TRBJ2-7; tentatively, D is TRBD2 (6 bases). The ends were cut back, 4 bases at V and 4 bases at J, with 14 bases in the middle. Germline-derived CDR1 and CDR2 are SNHLY and FYNNEI. The CDR3 totals 14 residues. The CDR3 DNA is TGTGCCAGCAGTGGGGATAGCGGACCTTACGAGCAGTACTTC. This codes for CASSGDSGPYEQYF.

The rearrangement links TRBV27 to TRBJ2-6, with D possibly TRBD2 on 5 matching bases. The V gene's germline CDR1 is MNHEY and CDR2 SMNVEV (reference sequence). V was trimmed by 6 bases and J by 2 bases, leaving 14 bases between them. The CDR3 runs 16 residues. The CDR3 region is CASSPSTRPGANVLTF. The CDR3, as DNA: TGTGCCAGCAGCCCAAGTACTAGACCTGGGGCCAACGTCCTGACTTTC. Full variable domain (rest looked up from reference TRBV27 and TRBJ2-6): EAQVTQNPRYLITVTGKKLTVTCSQNMNHEYMSWYRQDPGLGLRQIYYSMNVEVTDKGDVPEGYKVSRKEKRNFPLILESPSPNQTSLYFCASSPSTRPGANVLTFGAGSRLTVL.

The chain joins TRBV28 to TRBJ2-7; TRBD2 matches at 9 bases. CDR3 length: 14 residues. The V gene end was trimmed by 5 bases and the J gene end by 0 bases; junction bases not matched to a gene: 2. Germline CDR1 reads MDHEN; CDR2 reads SYDVKM. CDR3 sequence: CASSRLAVSYEQYF. In DNA form, the CDR3 reads TGTGCCAGCAGTCGACTAGCGGTCTCCTACGAGCAGTACTTC.

This clone was observed a handful of times. The genes are TRBV6-1 and TRBJ2-7; D is possibly TRBD1 (5 bases). V lost 7 bases to trimming and J lost 5 bases, with 18 bases between them. Germline values: CDR1 MNHNS, CDR2 SASEGT. The CDR3 length is 14 residues. The CDR3, as DNA: TGTGCCAGCACCGAATGGCAGGGAAACGACGAGCAGTACTTC. This gives the protein CASTEWQGNDEQYF.

This chain links TRBV5-6 with TRBJ2-7, with TRBD2 matching over 11 bases. Germline CDR1 is SGHDT and CDR2 is YYEEEE. Trimming took 2 bases from V and 4 from J; bases not matched to a gene: 17. The CDR3 is 19 amino acids. The CDR3 loop is CASSFRPSLAGGPVYEQYF. CDR3 nucleotides: TGTGCCAGCAGCTTCCGACCTTCCTTAGCGGGAGGGCCCGTGTACGAGCAGTACTTC.

This clone was found a few times. V and J are TRBV27 and TRBJ2-5; 7 nucleotides agree with TRBD1. The J call may be in error: the DNA end matches TRBJ2-7 better. CDR1 MNHEY and CDR2 SMNVEV come from the germline V gene (reference sequence). This CDR3 has 12 residues. CDR3 sequence (DNA): TGTGCCAGCAGGAACAGGGGCTACGAGCAGTACTTC. As protein: CASRNRGYEQYF.

Only a few counts were recorded for this clone. The chain employs TRBV19 and TRBJ2-1; 13 positions agree with TRBD2. The junction had 6 bases not matched to a gene; V was cut back by 3 bases and J by 4 bases. The CDR3 is made up of 17 amino acids. Germline CDR1 LNHDA, CDR2 SQIVND (reference sequence). The DNA for the CDR3 is TGTGCCAGTAGTATCGCAGCGGGACTAGCGGGATACAATGAGCAGTTCTTC. It specifies CASSIAAGLAGYNEQFF.

This clone is a singleton in its sample. The J gene is TRBJ2-7, the V gene TRBV7-3, with TRBD2 as a possible D gene (6 bases). There are 13 residues in the CDR3. V shed 2 bases and J shed 6 bases, with 11 bases lying between them. In germline, CDR1 is SGHTA, CDR2 FQGTGA. The CDR3 sequence is CASSLGGYGEQYF. The CDR3 nucleotides are TGTGCCAGCAGCTTAGGGGGGTACGGCGAGCAGTACTTC.

The chain uses TRBV7-9 and TRBJ1-3; TRBD1 aligns across 8 bases. V gave up 1 base and J gave up 0 bases; unmatched junction bases: 5. CDR1 is SEHNR and CDR2 is FQNEAQ in the germline V gene (reference sequence). The CDR3 has 17 amino acids. This chain's CDR3 is CASSLVAGGDSGNTIYF. Here the CDR3 DNA reads TGTGCCAGCAGCTTAGTTGCAGGGGGCGACTCTGGAAACACCATATATTTT.

This chain uses TRBV28 with TRBJ2-7, with D possibly being TRBD1 (6 bases). The CDR3 covers 15 residues. The ends were cut back, 7 bases at V and 2 bases at J, with 18 bases in the middle. CDR1 is MDHEN and CDR2 is SYDVKM in the germline V gene. The CDR3 sequence is CASTPSGTSTYEQYF. The CDR3 region has the DNA TGTGCCAGCACCCCCTCCGGGACATCGACCTACGAGCAGTACTTC.

The chain's CDR3 is CASRADTNQPQHF. For the CDR3, the DNA is TGTGCCAGCAGGGCGGACACGAATCAGCCCCAGCATTTT. The rearrangement uses TRBV6-1 and TRBJ1-5, with a possible D match to TRBD1 (5 bases). The germline CDR1 and CDR2 sequences are MNHNS and SASEGT. V gave up 6 bases and J gave up 4 bases, with 10 bases separating them. The CDR3 contains 13 residues.